These 20 T cell receptor beta chains originate from one sample sequenced in a study of CD8 T cells in ankylosing spondylitis. TCRdb used MiXCR to reprocess the 5' RACE reads, holding one entry per CDR3 protein. The table has more than 35,000 distinct CDR3 sequences, roughly 2.6% seen once. The sequenced sample was blood, either unsorted or a sorted T cell fraction (not recorded which). These receptors all stem from a male donor with ankylosing spondylitis or in good health (not recorded which).

This clonotype was seen ten or more times. J is TRBJ1-2 and V is TRBV9, with D tentatively TRBD1 (5 bases). The germline CDR1 and CDR2 sequences are SGDLS and YYNGEE. Trimming cost V 2 bases and J 1 base, with 12 bases left between them. CDR3 length equals 15 residues. CDR3: CASSVLDQGNYGYTF. The CDR3 DNA reads TGTGCCAGCAGCGTCTTGGACCAGGGTAACTATGGCTACACCTTC.

This clonotype was seen many times. The rearrangement joins TRBV9 to TRBJ2-7, with TRBD1 matching over 9 bases. The ends lost 4 bases at V and 0 bases at J; junction bases unmatched: 11. CDR1 SGDLS and CDR2 YYNGEE come from the germline V gene. The length of the CDR3 is 17 residues. As DNA, the CDR3 is TGTGCCAGCAGCCCGACCCGAGGGACAGGGAGCTCCTACGAGCAGTACTTC. It translates to CASSPTRGTGSSYEQYF.

This clonotype was detected many times. J is TRBJ2-1 and V is TRBV9; D gene uncertain. In germline, CDR1 is SGDLS, CDR2 YYNGEE. The CDR3 sequence is 15 residues long. The ends were cut back, 4 bases at V and 0 bases at J, with 11 bases in the middle. The CDR3 coding sequence is TGTGCCAGCAGCAATGGCGGCAACTCCTACAATGAGCAGTTCTTC. Protein product: CASSNGGNSYNEQFF.

Many counts were recorded for this clonotype. The chain has TRBV9 and TRBJ2-1; 11 bases agree with TRBD2. J lost 7 bases, V lost 2 bases, and 8 bases had no gene match. Germline V gene sequence: CDR1 SGDLS, CDR2 YYNGEE. There are 16 residues in the CDR3. CDR3 bases: TGTGCCAGCAGCGTGACACTAGCGGGAGTGGATAATGAGCAGTTCTTC. Translated: CASSVTLAGVDNEQFF. Using reference TRBV9 and TRBJ2-1 for the parts outside the CDR3, the full variable domain is DSGVTQTPKHLITATGQRVTLRCSPRSGDLSVYWYQQSLDQGLQFLIQYYNGEERAKGNILERFSAQQFPDLHSELNLSSLELGDSALYFCASSVTLAGVDNEQFFGPGTRLTVL.

At least ten counts were recorded for this clonotype. This rearrangement joins TRBV9 to TRBJ2-1; TRBD2 might be the D (6 bases). V was shortened by 0 bases and J by 14 bases, with 24 bases between the two germline ends. The CDR3 covers 16 residues. The germline V gene encodes CDR1 SGDLS and CDR2 YYNGEE. CDR3 sequence (DNA): TGTGCCAGCAGCGTAGGGTCCCTGGTTCTCCCGCGGGGCAAGTTCTTC. It yields the protein CASSVGSLVLPRGKFF. Based on the CDR3 plus reference TRBV9 and TRBJ2-1, the full variable domain is DSGVTQTPKHLITATGQRVTLRCSPRSGDLSVYWYQQSLDQGLQFLIQYYNGEERAKGNILERFSAQQFPDLHSELNLSSLELGDSALYFCASSVGSLVLPRGKFFGPGTRLTVL.

The sample holds many counts of this clonotype. The CDR3 DNA reads as TGTGCCAGCAGCGAGGGGGACTTTTACAATGAGCAGTTCTTC. It codes for CASSEGDFYNEQFF. V and J are TRBV9 and TRBJ2-1; D is perhaps TRBD1 or TRBD2 (6 bases each). From germline, CDR1 is SGDLS and CDR2 YYNGEE. The germline V and J ends were trimmed by 3 bases and 4 bases, with 11 bases remaining between them. The length of the CDR3 is 14 residues.

This clonotype was found many times. This chain links TRBV9 with TRBJ1-2, with a weak D call TRBD1 (5 bases). Trimming removed 3 bases at V and 8 bases at J, with 20 bases between. The length of the CDR3 is 15 residues. Germline loops: CDR1 SGDLS, CDR2 YYNGEE. The CDR3 loop is CASSGETATTGGYTF. As DNA, the CDR3 is TGTGCCAGCAGCGGCGAGACAGCAACAACGGGGGGCTACACCTTC.

This clonotype was seen many times. The genes are TRBV9 and TRBJ2-6, with D uncertain. CDR1 and CDR2 (germline): SGDLS, YYNGEE. V lost 4 bases and J lost 2, with 7 bases in between. The CDR3 runs 14 residues. The CDR3 sequence: CASSLEAGANVLTF. The CDR3 nucleotides read TGTGCCAGCAGCCTAGAGGCTGGGGCCAACGTCCTGACTTTC.

This clonotype was picked up many times. This chain connects TRBV9 to TRBJ2-1; TRBD2 matches 7 bases. The CDR3 length is 18 residues. Germline-derived CDR1 and CDR2 are SGDLS and YYNGEE. V was pared by 1 base and J by 9 bases, with 19 bases of the junction left unmatched. CDR3 in DNA: TGTGCCAGCAGCGTATATCAAAATACGGGGAGGGGCGAAAGTGAGCAGTTCTTC. It specifies CASSVYQNTGRGESEQFF. Supplemented by reference TRBV9 and TRBJ2-1, the full variable domain reads DSGVTQTPKHLITATGQRVTLRCSPRSGDLSVYWYQQSLDQGLQFLIQYYNGEERAKGNILERFSAQQFPDLHSELNLSSLELGDSALYFCASSVYQNTGRGESEQFFGPGTRLTVL.

The DNA for the CDR3 is TGTGCCAGCAGCGTGGGCCCGACAGGGAGCAACGAGCAGTACTTC. This encodes CASSVGPTGSNEQYF. This chain links TRBV9 with TRBJ2-7; 7 bases align to TRBD1. Germline trimming cut 2 bases from V and 5 bases from J; bases unmatched to any gene: 10. Per the germline V gene, CDR1 is SGDLS and CDR2 is YYNGEE. The CDR3 runs 15 residues.

Ten or more counts support this clonotype. The chain couples TRBV9 to TRBJ1-1; D possibly corresponds to TRBD1 (6 bases). CDR1 and CDR2 from the germline V gene are SGDLS and YYNGEE. The V and J ends lost 4 bases and 5 bases respectively, with 15 bases between them. The CDR3 is 14 residues long. The CDR3 reads CASSPGQIKTEAFF. The CDR3 nucleotides read TGTGCCAGCAGCCCAGGACAGATTAAGACTGAAGCTTTCTTT.

This clonotype was seen repeatedly, ten times or more. The rearrangement uses TRBV9 and TRBJ2-5; D is perhaps TRBD1 (6 bases). Germline V gene lookup returns CDR1 SGDLS and CDR2 YYNGEE. Trimming took 3 bases from V and 0 from J, leaving 12 bases between them. The CDR3 sequence is 15 residues long. The chain's CDR3 is CASSGGHGNQETQYF. CDR3 in DNA: TGTGCCAGCAGCGGGGGGCACGGAAACCAAGAGACCCAGTACTTC.

This clonotype was recorded many times. The chain links TRBV9 to TRBJ2-3, with 9 nucleotides matching TRBD2. The CDR3 has 15 residues. After removal of 4 bases from V and 7 bases from J, the junction contained 10 bases not matched to a gene. Germline assignment: CDR1 SGDLS and CDR2 YYNGEE. The chain's CDR3 is CASSHPSGEGNTQYF. The CDR3 DNA is TGTGCCAGCAGCCACCCTAGCGGGGAGGGGAATACGCAGTATTTT. Supplemented by reference TRBV9 and TRBJ2-3, the full variable domain reads DSGVTQTPKHLITATGQRVTLRCSPRSGDLSVYWYQQSLDQGLQFLIQYYNGEERAKGNILERFSAQQFPDLHSELNLSSLELGDSALYFCASSHPSGEGNTQYFGPGTRLTVL.

The sample holds many counts of this clonotype. The chain employs TRBV9 and TRBJ2-7, with 8 bases identical to TRBD1. Germline CDR1 is SGDLS and CDR2 is YYNGEE. The V segment lost 4 bases and the J segment 5 bases; nucleotides outside the gene matches: 11. The CDR3 has 15 residues. The CDR3 bases are TGTGCCAGCAGCCCAGGAGGGACAGGTAACCACGAGCAGTACTTC. Its protein is CASSPGGTGNHEQYF.

This clonotype was detected many times. The gene calls are TRBV9 and TRBJ2-7; D call uncertain. Trimming pared 1 base from V and 5 bases from J, leaving 13 bases between. The CDR3 consists of 14 residues. Germline CDR1 is SGDLS and CDR2 is YYNGEE. CDR3 amino acids: CASSVFSGMNEQYF. The DNA of the CDR3 is TGTGCCAGCAGCGTATTTTCCGGTATGAACGAGCAGTACTTC.

At least ten counts were recorded for this clonotype. The rearrangement uses TRBV9 and TRBJ1-3; the D is unclear. CDR1 is SGDLS, CDR2 YYNGEE, per germline. This CDR3 spans 16 amino acids. The V gene lost 1 base and the J gene lost 0 bases, with 11 bases spanning the gap. The CDR3 loop reads CASSVSYPNSGNTIYF. The CDR3 DNA sequence: TGTGCCAGCAGCGTATCGTACCCTAACTCTGGAAACACCATATATTTT.

Only a few counts were recorded for this clonotype. The chain uses TRBV9 and TRBJ2-7; 13 bases agree with TRBD2. With 4 bases clipped from V and 5 bases from J, the junction kept 6 bases outside the gene matches. In germline, CDR1 is SGDLS, CDR2 YYNGEE. The CDR3 has 15 residues. CDR3 loop: CASSYGLAGENEQYF. CDR3 nucleotide sequence: TGTGCCAGCAGCTATGGACTAGCGGGAGAAAACGAGCAGTACTTC.

The table lists this clonotype with many counts. The J gene is TRBJ2-1, the V gene TRBV9, with D unclear. This CDR3 has 13 residues. Trimming cost V 0 bases and J 8 bases, with 9 bases left between them. CDR1 and CDR2 (germline): SGDLS, YYNGEE. CDR3: CASSVVPPDEQFF. For the CDR3, the DNA is TGTGCCAGCAGCGTAGTTCCACCGGATGAGCAGTTCTTC.

This clonotype was picked up many times. The chain is built from TRBV9 and TRBJ2-3, with D possibly called TRBD1 or TRBD2 (6 bases each). Germline V lookup: CDR1 SGDLS, CDR2 YYNGEE. The CDR3 consists of 16 residues. V lost 0 bases and J 5 bases, leaving 16 bases between the germline ends. The CDR3 spells CASSVDLGGAGDTQYF. The CDR3, as DNA: TGTGCCAGCAGCGTAGATTTGGGGGGCGCGGGAGATACGCAGTATTTT.

This clonotype was picked up many times. This chain links TRBV9 with TRBJ1-1; D uncertain. Germline V gene data show CDR1 as SGDLS and CDR2 as YYNGEE. The CDR3 extends over 15 amino acids. The V and J ends lost 0 bases and 1 base respectively, with 10 bases between them. CDR3 in DNA: TGTGCCAGCAGCGTAGCGGGCATGGCGAACACTGAAGCTTTCTTT. This encodes CASSVAGMANTEAFF.